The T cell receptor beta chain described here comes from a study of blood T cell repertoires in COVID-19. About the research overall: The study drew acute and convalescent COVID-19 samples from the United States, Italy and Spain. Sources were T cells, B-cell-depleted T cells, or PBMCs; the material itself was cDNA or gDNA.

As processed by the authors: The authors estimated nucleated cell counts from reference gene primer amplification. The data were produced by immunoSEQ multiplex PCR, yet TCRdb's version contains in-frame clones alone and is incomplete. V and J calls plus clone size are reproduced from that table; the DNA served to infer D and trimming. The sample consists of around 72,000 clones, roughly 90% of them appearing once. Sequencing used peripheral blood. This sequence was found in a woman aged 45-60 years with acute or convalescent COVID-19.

CDR3: CASTRRGQYQETQYF. CDR3 DNA: TGTGCCAGCACGCGTAGAGGACAGTACCAAGAGACCCAGTACTTC. The chain has TRBV7-2 and TRBJ2-5; possible D gene TRBD1, 6 bases. V lost 7 bases and J lost 0, with 15 bases in between. CDR3 length equals 15 residues. CDR1 and CDR2 from the germline V gene are SGHTA and FQGNSA.